This T cell receptor (beta chain) was obtained from a study of blood T cells in healthy people across ages. Study results and limitations: It was the long-lived donors that had more naive CD4+ cells and higher diversity than aged donors.

Germline V gene data show CDR1 as LNHDA and CDR2 as SQIVND (reference sequence). This CDR3 has 13 residues. Trimming shortened V by 2 bases and J by 6 bases, and 8 bases separated the two germline ends. This clonotype was detected only a few times. Its antigen is unknown. The donors, all healthy, were Caucasians living in Russia, aged 6 to 90. Then a second PCR, running roughly 7 to 11 cycles, was carried out with a sample-barcoded 5' primer and a J-beta primer mix. MiXCR, run by TCRdb on the 5' RACE reads, gives a single entry per CDR3 protein. The table records some 700,000 distinct CDR3 sequences, 20% to 25% of them present only once.

The source is a man in his 70s in good health. The sequencing input was blood. The chain recombines TRBV19 with TRBJ1-5, with D hard to call. The CDR3 region is CASSIRGAQPQHF. Here the CDR3 DNA reads TGTGCCAGTAGTATACGGGGAGCTCAGCCCCAGCATTTT.